The sequence of this T cell receptor (beta chain) was determined in a study of blood T cell repertoires in COVID-19. The protocol was immunoSEQ multiplex PCR, while the TCRdb copy is restricted to in-frame clones and leaves out a portion. The sample consists of approximately 410,000 clones, roughly 85% of them appearing once. The CDR3 covers 15 residues. In germline, CDR1 is SGHNT, CDR2 YYREEE (reference sequence). V was pared by 4 bases and J by 0 bases, with 12 bases between. Material for sequencing was peripheral blood. The V gene is TRBV5-4, the J gene TRBJ2-3, with a weak D call TRBD2 (5 bases). This receptor was taken from a woman in her 30s with active or convalescent COVID-19. The CDR3 nucleotides read TGTGCCAGCAGCCTGCTCGGGGTAAGCACAGATACGCAGTATTTT. It yields the protein CASSLLGVSTDTQYF.